This T cell receptor (beta chain) was identified in a study of T cells in Graves' hyperthyroidism and ophthalmopathy (dated by TCRdb to about 2019). About the investigation overall: Peripheral blood was collected at initial diagnosis, before any treatment. Prospective prediction of ophthalmopathy was tested in an independent validation cohort of about 19 hyperthyroidism patients and 17 patients who later progressed to ophthalmopathy. Once sampling was done, hyperthyroidism patients were given methimazole at a starting dose of 30 mg daily, whereas ophthalmopathy patients were given high-dose intravenous methylprednisolone. TCR Vbeta CDR3 sequencing of 130 to 150 peripheral blood samples (approximately 44 ophthalmopathy, under 80 hyperthyroidism and 17 progressor patients) is reported in the paper. A discovery cohort of about a hundred patients, approximately 44 with Graves' ophthalmopathy and 57 with stable Graves' hyperthyroidism, was used to find distinguishing TCR V-J signatures. For training and testing, the approximately 92 patients in the discovery cohort were randomly divided in a 7:3 ratio. The study also compared thyroid tissue and blood T-cell repertoires from more than 5 Graves' hyperthyroidism patients.

Results and caveats for the whole study, not just this receptor: During validation, the model predicted progression to ophthalmopathy a median of around 7 months ahead of onset, with more than 60% sensitivity and more than 72% specificity. Most expanded thyroid clonotypes (frequency above 0.001) were also detected in blood, a finding suggesting that blood repertoires may reflect thyroid immune responses. Ophthalmopathy was separated from stable hyperthyroidism by a 13 V-J signature model, with just over 85% sensitivity and about 81% specificity obtained in cross-validation and 80%/75% obtained in testing. Sample size was not statistically predetermined, and blinding of investigators to group allocation was not performed.

Amplification of TCR beta CDR3 regions was carried out from RNA transcripts. The first round of RT-PCR for the TCR CDR3 was performed with the HTBI primer set and the Qiagen OneStep RT-PCR kit. A second multiplex PCR round built the libraries, followed by size selection and purification. Sequencing of the libraries was done on an Illumina HiSeq2000 using paired-end 100 bp reads. Under the source paper's analysis protocol: SOAPnuke was used to process the raw data, removing reads that contained adapters or uncalled bases, had a mean Phred below 15, or lacked an exact match to the constant primer or identifier. High-quality paired reads were merged using COPE v1.2.5, and each unique nucleotide sequence was defined as a clonotype. MiTCR v1.1 was used to align clonotypes to the IMGT TRBV, TRBD and TRBJ reference segments. Analysis was restricted to V-J combinations with a frequency above 0.0001, which covered about 99% of repertoires. A TCS score was defined as the ratio between F50 (clonal expansion) and ExV (chaos), using BLOSUM62-based TCRdist between CDR3 peptides within each V-J. Welch's t-statistics and random forest reduced fewer than 550 V-J features to roughly 13, which were used in a naive Bayes classifier (R e1071). The public sequencing data were trimmed at Q25 with fastp and processed into clonotypes with MiXCR by TCRdb, which kept only in-frame beta chains. CDR3 protein sequences are deduplicated, and each keeps its most common genes and DNA. These V and J calls rely on TCRdb rather than the paper's analysis. The table for this sample lists more than 600,000 distinct CDR3 sequences; 15% to 20% of them were counted only once. The ten top clones hold under 10% of the sample.

The CDR3 goes from the cysteine to the phenylalanine over 12 residues. The kept DNA is CDR3 alone, 36 bases in frame from the first base. The germline V gene (reference sequence) gives CDR1 as MNHEY and CDR2 as SMNVEV. V is shortened by 8 bases, J by 6 bases, and the region joining them spans 14 bases. To note about this clonotype: This clone's antigen is unknown. Within one base of it there is no much larger clone, and no base qualities were kept.

Stable Graves' hyperthyroidism was defined as the absence of progression to ophthalmopathy over 18 months of follow-up. Hyperthyroidism patients were newly diagnosed, had a disease duration of under 2 months, and were aged 18 to 65 years. Patients with uncontrolled infections, other autoimmune diseases, pregnancy or lactation were excluded. Diagnoses were based on clinical symptoms, serum thyroxine and TRAb, thyroid ultrasound and orbital computed tomography. PBMCs were isolated from approximately 10 ml of fresh peripheral blood by Ficoll-Paque density gradient centrifugation. Trizol reagent was used to extract total RNA, and RNA quality was then checked on an Agilent 2100 Bioanalyzer.

Sequencing was done on a sample of blood. The V gene is TRBV27 and the J gene is TRBJ2-7; D gene: possibly TRBD2, on 6 matching bases. This receptor was identified in a man aged 18 to 29 with Graves' hyperthyroidism. The DNA sequence is as follows: TGTGCCAGCCAAGCGGGTGCAGGCGAGCAGTACTTC. It encodes CASQAGAGEQYF.